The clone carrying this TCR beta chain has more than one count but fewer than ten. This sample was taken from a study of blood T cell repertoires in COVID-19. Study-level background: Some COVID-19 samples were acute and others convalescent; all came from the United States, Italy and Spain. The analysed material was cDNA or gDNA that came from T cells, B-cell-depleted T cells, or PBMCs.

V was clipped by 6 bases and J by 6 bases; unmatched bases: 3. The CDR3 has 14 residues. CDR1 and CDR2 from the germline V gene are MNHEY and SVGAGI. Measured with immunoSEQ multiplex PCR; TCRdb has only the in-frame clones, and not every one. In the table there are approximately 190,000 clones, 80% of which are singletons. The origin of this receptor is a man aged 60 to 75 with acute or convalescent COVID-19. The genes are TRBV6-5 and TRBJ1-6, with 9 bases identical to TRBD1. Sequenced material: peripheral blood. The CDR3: CASRTGGFNSPLHF. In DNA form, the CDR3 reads TGTGCCAGCAGAACAGGGGGCTTTAATTCACCCCTCCACTTT.